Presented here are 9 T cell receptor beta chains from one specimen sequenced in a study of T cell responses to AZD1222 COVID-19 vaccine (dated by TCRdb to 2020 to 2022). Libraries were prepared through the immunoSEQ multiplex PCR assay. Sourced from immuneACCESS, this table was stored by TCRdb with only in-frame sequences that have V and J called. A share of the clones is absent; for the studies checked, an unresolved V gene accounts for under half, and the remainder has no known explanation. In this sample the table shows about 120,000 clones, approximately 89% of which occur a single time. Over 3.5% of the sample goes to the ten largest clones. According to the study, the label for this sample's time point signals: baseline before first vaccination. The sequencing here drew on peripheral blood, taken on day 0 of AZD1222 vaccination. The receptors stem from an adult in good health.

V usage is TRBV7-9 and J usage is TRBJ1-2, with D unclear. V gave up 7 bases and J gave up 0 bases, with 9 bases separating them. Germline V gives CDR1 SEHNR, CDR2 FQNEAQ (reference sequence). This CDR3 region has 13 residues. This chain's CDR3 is CASIATANYGYTF. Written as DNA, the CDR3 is TGTGCCAGCATCGCCACCGCTAACTATGGCTACACCTTC.

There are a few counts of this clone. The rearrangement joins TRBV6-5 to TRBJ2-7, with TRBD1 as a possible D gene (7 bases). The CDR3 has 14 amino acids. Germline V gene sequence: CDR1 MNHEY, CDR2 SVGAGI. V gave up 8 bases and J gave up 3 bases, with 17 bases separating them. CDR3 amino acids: CASGAGQLIYEQYF. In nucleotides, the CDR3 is TGTGCCAGCGGGGCGGGACAGCTTATCTACGAGCAGTACTTC.

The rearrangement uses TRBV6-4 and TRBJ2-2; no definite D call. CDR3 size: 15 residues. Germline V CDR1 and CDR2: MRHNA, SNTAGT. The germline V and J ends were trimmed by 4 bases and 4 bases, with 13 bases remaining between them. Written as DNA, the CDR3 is TGTGCCAGCAGTGTTGAGGATAAGATCACCGGGGAGCTGTTTTTT. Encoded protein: CASSVEDKITGELFF.

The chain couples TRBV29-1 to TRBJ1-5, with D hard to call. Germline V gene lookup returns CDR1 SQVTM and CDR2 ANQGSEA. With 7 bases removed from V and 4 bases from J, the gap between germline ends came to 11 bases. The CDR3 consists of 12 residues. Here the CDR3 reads CSASWGNQPQHF. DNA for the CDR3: TGCAGCGCCAGCTGGGGAAATCAGCCCCAGCATTTT. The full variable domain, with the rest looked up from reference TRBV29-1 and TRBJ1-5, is SAVISQKPSRDICQRGTSLTIQCQVDSQVTMMFWYRQQPGQSLTLIATANQGSEATYESGFVIDKFPISRPNLTFSTLTVSNMSPEDSSIYLCSASWGNQPQHFGDGTRLSIL.

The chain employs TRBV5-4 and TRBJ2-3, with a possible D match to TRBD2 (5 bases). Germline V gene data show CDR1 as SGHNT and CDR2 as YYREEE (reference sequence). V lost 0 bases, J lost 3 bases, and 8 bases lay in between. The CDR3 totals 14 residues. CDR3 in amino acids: CASSLDGGTDTQYF. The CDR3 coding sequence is TGTGCCAGCAGCTTGGATGGAGGTACAGATACGCAGTATTTT.

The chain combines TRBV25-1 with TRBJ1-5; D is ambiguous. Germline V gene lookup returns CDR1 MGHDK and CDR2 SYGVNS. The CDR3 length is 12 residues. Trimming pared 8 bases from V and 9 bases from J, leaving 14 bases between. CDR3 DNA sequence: TGTGCCAGCCGCGGGGATTTGGGGCCCCAGCATTTT. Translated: CASRGDLGPQHF.

CDR3 nucleotides: TGCGCCAGCAGCCAACCCCCCGACGGACCCTCTGGAAACACCATATATTTT. Amino acid sequence: CASSQPPDGPSGNTIYF. V usage is TRBV4-1 and J usage is TRBJ1-3; D unresolved. The V end lost 2 bases, the J end lost 0 bases, and 14 bases lay between the germline ends. Germline lookup yields CDR1 MGHRA and CDR2 YSYEKL. The CDR3 covers 17 residues.

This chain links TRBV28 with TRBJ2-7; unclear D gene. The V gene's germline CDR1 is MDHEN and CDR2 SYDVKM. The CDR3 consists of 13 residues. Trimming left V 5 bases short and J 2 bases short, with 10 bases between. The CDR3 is CASSRPAAYEQYF. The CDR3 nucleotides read TGTGCCAGCAGTCGACCAGCCGCCTACGAGCAGTACTTC.

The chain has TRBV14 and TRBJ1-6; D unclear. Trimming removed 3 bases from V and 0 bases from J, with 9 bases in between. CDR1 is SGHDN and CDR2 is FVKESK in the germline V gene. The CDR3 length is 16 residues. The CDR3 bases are TGTGCCAGCAGCCAGGATCAGAGCTCCTATAATTCACCCCTCCACTTT. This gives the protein CASSQDQSSYNSPLHF. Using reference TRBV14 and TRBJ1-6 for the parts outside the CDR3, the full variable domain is EAGVTQFPSHSVIEKGQTVTLRCDPISGHDNLYWYRRVMGKEIKFLLHFVKESKQDESGMPNNRFLAERTGGTYSTLKVQPAELEDSGVYFCASSQDQSSYNSPLHFGNGTRLTVT.